The rows below give T cell receptor beta chains drawn from one sample of a study of blood T cells in healthy people across ages. TCRdb ran MiXCR on the 5' RACE reads and lists one entry per CDR3 protein. The sample includes 650,000 to 800,000 distinct CDR3 sequences, under 55% of them seen just once. Sequenced: blood. The receptors derive from a man aged 60 to 75 in good health. CDR3s include the opening cysteine and the closing phenylalanine or tryptophan. The D gene is left open where the match is weak. Size is omitted from some rows. Given values are once, few, many or a class for expanded clones.

size | J | length | D | V | DNA | CDR3
NA | TRBJ1-2 | 15 | NA | TRBV6-1 | TGTGCCAGCAGTGAAGCCAAGGCCAGCTTCGATGGCTACACCTTC | CASSEAKASFDGYTF
NA | TRBJ1-2 | 14 | NA | TRBV12-3/TRBV12-4 | TGTGCCAGCAGTTTAAATTCCGGGGTTCAAGGCTACACCTTC | CASSLNSGVQGYTF
NA | TRBJ2-7 | 15 | NA | TRBV7-9 | TGTGCCAGCAGTTCAGGGGTTCCCTCCTACAATGAGCAGTACTTC | CASSSGVPSYNEQYF
few | TRBJ2-7 | 15 | TRBD2 | TRBV9 | TGTGCCAGCAGCGTAGAGTCCAGCGGGGTCTACGAGCAGTACTTC | CASSVESSGVYEQYF
NA | TRBJ2-5 | 14 | NA | TRBV20-1 | TGCAGTGCTATTTCCAGGGGGGGGCAAGAGACCCAGTACTTC | CSAISRGGQETQYF
NA | TRBJ2-5 | 15 | TRBD1 | TRBV3-1 | TGTGCCAGCAGCCAAGATAACGTGAGACAGGGGACCCAGTACTTC | CASSQDNVRQGTQYF
NA | TRBJ2-1 | 17 | NA | TRBV6-1 | TGTGCCAGCAGACCCTCGGGGGCCCGCGCATCCTACAATGAGCAGTTCTTC | CASRPSGARASYNEQFF
few | TRBJ1-2 | 13 | NA | TRBV7-6 | TGTGCCAGCAGCCCCTCCGGACAGTATGGCTACACCTTC | CASSPSGQYGYTF
few | TRBJ2-1 | 15 | TRBD2 | TRBV20-1 | TGCAGTGCTAGAGGGGACTACCTCCTTTTCTTAGAGCAGTTCTTC | CSARGDYLLFLEQFF
NA | TRBJ2-1 | 15 | TRBD2 | TRBV5-1 | TGCGCCAGCAGCTTCACGGGGGGGGCTCTGAATGAGCAGTTCTTC | CASSFTGGALNEQFF
NA | TRBJ1-1 | 15 | NA | TRBV20-1 | TGCAGTGCTAGAGATAGTTCAGGGTGGTGGACTGAAGCTTTCTTT | CSARDSSGWWTEAFF
NA | TRBJ1-2 | 13 | NA | TRBV13 | TGTGCCAGCACCCCTTCGAATTCCTATGGCTACACCTTC | CASTPSNSYGYTF
NA | TRBJ2-7 | 14 | NA | TRBV5-1 | TGCGCCAGCAGCTTGACAGTTGGCGTCAACGAGCAGTACTTC | CASSLTVGVNEQYF
NA | TRBJ2-7 | 15 | TRBD2 | TRBV12-3/TRBV12-4 | TGTGCCAGCAGGCGGTCGGGGGGTTTAGTCCACGAGCAGTACTTC | CASRRSGGLVHEQYF
NA | TRBJ2-1 | 16 | TRBD2 | TRBV5-1 | TGCGCCAGCAGCTCCGGCTCTAGCGGGGGTACCTACGAGCAGTTCTTC | CASSSGSSGGTYEQFF
NA | TRBJ2-1 | 19 | NA | TRBV11-2 | TGTGTCAGCAGCTTAGATTCAGGGATAGACAGGAGCTCCTACAATGAGCGGTTCTTC | CVSSLDSGIDRSSYNERFF
few | TRBJ1-1 | 12 | NA | TRBV12-3/TRBV12-4 | TGTGCCAGCAGGGGTATGAACACTGAAGCTTTCTTT | CASRGMNTEAFF
few | TRBJ2-3 | 17 | TRBD2 | TRBV20-1 | TGCAGTGCTAGAGTTCCGACTAGCGGGGGTGGCACAGATACGCAGTATTTT | CSARVPTSGGGTDTQYF
NA | TRBJ2-5 | 15 | TRBD2 | TRBV6-2/TRBV6-3 | TGTGCCAGCAGTTATTCGGGACTAGGGTCGAATGAGCAGTACTTC | CASSYSGLGSNEQYF
few | TRBJ2-3 | 15 | NA | TRBV2 | TGTGCCAGCGTTATGGCCCCATTTTCCACAGATACGCAGTATTTT | CASVMAPFSTDTQYF
NA | TRBJ2-7 | 15 | TRBD1 | TRBV4-3 | TGCGCCAGCAGCCAAGGTGTAGGGGGCTTCTACGAGCAGTACTTC | CASSQGVGGFYEQYF
NA | TRBJ2-1 | 14 | TRBD1 | TRBV2 | TGTGCCAGCAGGGGGGACAGCTCCTACAGTGAGCAGTTCTTC | CASRGDSSYSEQFF
NA | TRBJ2-5 | 16 | TRBD2 | TRBV28 | TGTGCCAGCAGGCAACCGGGACTAGCGGCTCAAGAGACCCAGTACTTC | CASRQPGLAAQETQYF
NA | TRBJ1-4 | 16 | NA | TRBV7-2 | TGTGCCAGCAGCTCTAGGGATGGGGCAACTAATGAAAAACTGTTTTTT | CASSSRDGATNEKLFF
NA | TRBJ2-3 | 16 | NA | TRBV6-1 | TGTGCCAGCAGTGAATTGATGGGCGTCGGCACAGATACGCAGTATTTT | CASSELMGVGTDTQYF
NA | TRBJ2-1 | 16 | NA | TRBV7-2 | TGTGCCAGCAGCTTACAAGGGAGGTCCGATTACAATGAGCAGTTCTTC | CASSLQGRSDYNEQFF
NA | TRBJ1-6 | 17 | TRBD1 | TRBV4-3 | TGCGCCAGCAGCCAATCGCAGACCGGGACAGGCTCATCACCCCTCCACTTT | CASSQSQTGTGSSPLHF
NA | TRBJ1-6 | 15 | TRBD1 | TRBV29-1 | TGCAGCGTCCAGGCCACCGGGACAGCTAATTCACCCCTCCACTTT | CSVQATGTANSPLHF
few | TRBJ2-1 | 16 | NA | TRBV7-3 | TGTGCCAGCAGCTTAGACTTTCGGACAGATAACAATGAGCAGTTCTTC | CASSLDFRTDNNEQFF
few | TRBJ2-5 | 15 | NA | TRBV5-1 | TGCGCCAGCAGCCCCTCACCGGGACGGCAAGAGACCCAGTACTTC | CASSPSPGRQETQYF
NA | TRBJ2-7 | 16 | TRBD2 | TRBV5-1 | TGCGCCAGCAGCTCCCTAGCGGGGGCCCTCACCTACGAGCAGTACTTC | CASSSLAGALTYEQYF
NA | TRBJ1-2 | 16 | NA | TRBV4-3 | TGCGCCAGCAGCCAAGATGTGGGGGGCGCCTACTATGGCTACACCTTC | CASSQDVGGAYYGYTF
NA | TRBJ1-1 | 13 | NA | TRBV28 | TGTGCCAGCAGGCTAGCGGGGGTCACTGAAGCTTTCTTT | CASRLAGVTEAFF
NA | TRBJ2-1 | 15 | NA | TRBV6-5 | TGTGCCAGCAGTTCAACAGGGGCAGGGAGGGATGAGCAGTTCTTC | CASSSTGAGRDEQFF
few | TRBJ2-3 | 16 | NA | TRBV5-6 | TGTGCCAGCCTAATGAGGGTATCCCCTAGCACAGATACGCAGTATTTT | CASLMRVSPSTDTQYF
NA | TRBJ2-1 | 15 | TRBD2 | TRBV4-2 | TGTGCCAGCAGCCTAGGACTAGCGGAGGCAGATGAGCAGTTCTTC | CASSLGLAEADEQFF
NA | TRBJ1-1 | 15 | NA | TRBV24-1 | TGTGCCACCCCCCAGGCAGGGTGGGGGAACACTGAAGCTTTCTTT | CATPQAGWGNTEAFF
few | TRBJ2-4 | 16 | NA | TRBV14 | TGTGCCAGCAGCCAAGACCACGGGGGGCCTCGGGACATTCAGTACTTC | CASSQDHGGPRDIQYF
NA | TRBJ2-1 | 12 | NA | TRBV6-2/TRBV6-3 | TGTGCCAGCAATGAAGGGTTCAATGAGCAGTTCTTC | CASNEGFNEQFF
NA | TRBJ2-5 | 16 | TRBD2 | TRBV20-1 | TGCAGTGCCAGAGGCCTAGCGGGGGAGGAGCAAGAGACCCAGTACTTC | CSARGLAGEEQETQYF
NA | TRBJ1-5 | 17 | NA | TRBV7-2 | TGTGCCAGCAGCTTAGCGACAGCAAGACCGAGCAATCAGCCCCAGCATTTT | CASSLATARPSNQPQHF
few | TRBJ1-2 | 13 | TRBD1 | TRBV2 | TGTGCCAGCAGTTCACAGGGGGCTAATGGCTACACCTTC | CASSSQGANGYTF
NA | TRBJ2-7 | 12 | NA | TRBV6-2/TRBV6-3 | TGTGCCAGCAGTGGTCTAGACTACGAGCAGTACTTC | CASSGLDYEQYF
NA | TRBJ2-3 | 15 | NA | TRBV12-3/TRBV12-4 | TGTGCCAGCAGTCCATCAAATAGAGGCACAGATACGCAGTATTTT | CASSPSNRGTDTQYF
NA | TRBJ2-1 | 12 | NA | TRBV24-1 | TGTGCCACCACAGGACGGCACAATGAGCAGTTCTTC | CATTGRHNEQFF
NA | TRBJ2-5 | 14 | NA | TRBV25-1 | TGTGCCAGCAGTGAAAAGGTGGATCAAGAGACCCAGTACTTC | CASSEKVDQETQYF
NA | TRBJ2-5 | 12 | NA | TRBV5-1 | TGCGCCAGCAGCTTGGAAGTTGAGACCCAGTACTTC | CASSLEVETQYF
many | TRBJ2-7 | 14 | NA | TRBV4-3 | TGCGCCAGCAGCCAAGAAGTTCTGTCCTACGAGCAGTACTTC | CASSQEVLSYEQYF
NA | TRBJ1-2 | 12 | NA | TRBV20-1 | TGCAGTGCTAGACAGGGGAATAATGGCTACACCTTC | CSARQGNNGYTF
NA | TRBJ2-5 | 13 | NA | TRBV6-5 | TGTGCCAGCAGAGATGGGAACCAAGAGACCCAGTACTTC | CASRDGNQETQYF
NA | TRBJ1-2 | 15 | NA | TRBV12-3/TRBV12-4 | TGTGCCAGCAGTTCGGCGATGGTGTCCAACTATGGCTACACCTTC | CASSSAMVSNYGYTF
many | TRBJ1-1 | 14 | NA | TRBV5-1 | TGCGCCAGCAGCTTGGTGGGCGGCAACACTGAAGCTTTCTTT | CASSLVGGNTEAFF
NA | TRBJ2-7 | 16 | TRBD2 | TRBV4-1 | TGCGCCAGCAGGAAAGATGGGACTAGCGGAAACAATGAGCAGTACTTC | CASRKDGTSGNNEQYF